This entry concerns a single TCR beta chain. Germline CDR1 and CDR2: DFQATT and SNEGSKA (reference sequence). The CDR3 is 13 amino acids. Individuals who donated were healthy Caucasians from Russia aged about 6 to 90. This entry comes from a study of blood T cells in healthy people across ages. A second about 6 to 12 cycle PCR used barcoded and J-beta primers. TCRdb independently ran MiXCR on the 5' RACE reads; one entry per CDR3 protein. The table records around 1.5 million distinct CDR3 sequences, almost 35% of them present only once. Specimen: blood. This chain links TRBV20-1 with TRBJ2-5; D is perhaps TRBD1 (6 bases). The DNA end lines up better with TRBJ2-7; the J call may be wrong. The sequence came from a young woman in good health. CDR3 region: CSARRIGGTEQYF. The CDR3 coding sequence is TGCAGTGCTAGACGGATAGGGGGTACCGAGCAGTACTTC.